These T cell receptor beta chains were read from a single sample in a study of early T cells in non-severe SARS-CoV-2 infection. TCRdb independently ran MiXCR on the 5' RACE reads; one entry per CDR3 protein. In the table there are 71,000 or so distinct CDR3 sequences, roughly 13% of which are singletons. The source material was whole blood. Receptors originate from an adult who was a healthcare worker with PCR-confirmed SARS-CoV-2 infection or an uninfected control (not recorded which). The CDR3 runs from the conserved cysteine through the conserved F or W. Each record gives: clone size, J gene, V gene, D gene, CDR3 DNA, CDR3 protein. A D gene is named only where the DNA matches it firmly. Size values are once, few and many counts, or a class for expanded clones, and some rows have none.

abundance: few; j_gene: TRBJ2-2; v_gene: TRBV10-2; d_gene: NA; CDR3nt: TGCGCCAGTTCCACGGGGGAGAACACCGGGGAGCTGTTTTTT; CDR3aa: CASSTGENTGELFF
abundance: NA; j_gene: TRBJ1-5; v_gene: TRBV6-5; d_gene: NA; CDR3nt: TGTGCCAGCAGTTACAAGGGGGGTCAGCCCCAGCATTTT; CDR3aa: CASSYKGGQPQHF
abundance: many; j_gene: TRBJ2-1; v_gene: TRBV11-1; d_gene: NA; CDR3nt: TGTGCCAGCACAACGGGTACCACGGGGAATGAGCAGTTCTTC; CDR3aa: CASTTGTTGNEQFF
abundance: NA; j_gene: TRBJ2-1; v_gene: TRBV29-1; d_gene: NA; CDR3nt: TGCAGCGTTTACGATTGGGGGGTCGGCTCCTACAATGAGCAGTTCTTC; CDR3aa: CSVYDWGVGSYNEQFF
abundance: few; j_gene: TRBJ2-7; v_gene: TRBV29-1; d_gene: NA; CDR3nt: TGCAGCGTTGATGGGGGGGCAGGCTACGAGCAGTACTTC; CDR3aa: CSVDGGAGYEQYF
abundance: many; j_gene: TRBJ1-1; v_gene: TRBV18; d_gene: NA; CDR3nt: TGTGCCAGCTCACCACAAATAGGGGACACTGAAGCTTTCTTT; CDR3aa: CASSPQIGDTEAFF
abundance: few; j_gene: TRBJ2-4; v_gene: TRBV9; d_gene: NA; CDR3nt: TGTGCCAGCAGCCGATACGGCGGGAAAGACAAAAACATTCAGTACTTC; CDR3aa: CASSRYGGKDKNIQYF
abundance: NA; j_gene: TRBJ2-7; v_gene: TRBV12-5; d_gene: TRBD2; CDR3nt: TGTGCTAGTGGTGGCGGGGGGACCTACGAGCAGTACTTC; CDR3aa: CASGGGGTYEQYF
abundance: NA; j_gene: TRBJ2-6; v_gene: TRBV3-1; d_gene: NA; CDR3nt: TGTGCCAGCAGCCGCTATAAGAGTCCCTCGGCTGGGGTCCTGACTTTC; CDR3aa: CASSRYKSPSAGVLTF
abundance: few; j_gene: TRBJ1-2; v_gene: TRBV7-9; d_gene: NA; CDR3nt: TGTGCCAGCAGCCCTCTAAGAACAGGGAGCTATGGCTACACCTTC; CDR3aa: CASSPLRTGSYGYTF
abundance: few; j_gene: TRBJ2-2; v_gene: TRBV7-9; d_gene: NA; CDR3nt: TGTGCCAGCAGCTTAGTGTCTGGGTACGGCACCGGGGAGCTGTTTTTT; CDR3aa: CASSLVSGYGTGELFF
abundance: many; j_gene: TRBJ2-3; v_gene: TRBV29-1; d_gene: NA; CDR3nt: TGCAGCGTTGGGCAGATCACAGATACGCAGTATTTT; CDR3aa: CSVGQITDTQYF
abundance: NA; j_gene: TRBJ2-7; v_gene: TRBV3-1; d_gene: NA; CDR3nt: TGTGCCAGCAGCCAACAACTTTCCGAGCAGTACTTC; CDR3aa: CASSQQLSEQYF
abundance: few; j_gene: TRBJ2-7; v_gene: TRBV20-1; d_gene: TRBD1; CDR3nt: TGCAGTGCTTGCCGTGACAGGGATACCTACGAGCAGTACTTC; CDR3aa: CSACRDRDTYEQYF
abundance: few; j_gene: TRBJ2-7; v_gene: TRBV20-1; d_gene: NA; CDR3nt: TGCAGTGCAAGAACCGGGCCAAGATACGAGCAGTACTTC; CDR3aa: CSARTGPRYEQYF
abundance: NA; j_gene: TRBJ2-3; v_gene: TRBV11-1; d_gene: NA; CDR3nt: TGTGCCAGCAGCTTAGACCCTTACGGGGGGCGAAATACGCAGTATTTT; CDR3aa: CASSLDPYGGRNTQYF
abundance: many; j_gene: TRBJ1-5; v_gene: TRBV28; d_gene: NA; CDR3nt: TGTGCCAGCAGTTTGGGGCGACAGGTCAATCAGCCCCAGCATTTT; CDR3aa: CASSLGRQVNQPQHF
abundance: many; j_gene: TRBJ2-1; v_gene: TRBV10-3; d_gene: NA; CDR3nt: TGTGCCAACGGACCAGGGGAGGGTGAGCAGTTCTTC; CDR3aa: CANGPGEGEQFF
abundance: NA; j_gene: TRBJ2-1; v_gene: TRBV11-2; d_gene: NA; CDR3nt: TGTGCCAGCAGCTTAGTGGCGGCTAGCTCCTACAATGAGCAGTTCTTC; CDR3aa: CASSLVAASSYNEQFF
abundance: many; j_gene: TRBJ2-5; v_gene: TRBV3-1; d_gene: TRBD2; CDR3nt: TGTGCCAGCAGCCAAGGATTGAGCGGGGGGAACCAAGAGACCCAGTACTTC; CDR3aa: CASSQGLSGGNQETQYF
abundance: many; j_gene: TRBJ2-3; v_gene: TRBV6-5; d_gene: TRBD1; CDR3nt: TGTGCCAGCCCTAACCCTAGACAGGGCGAGGGGGATACGCAGTATTTT; CDR3aa: CASPNPRQGEGDTQYF
abundance: few; j_gene: TRBJ2-7; v_gene: TRBV6-2/TRBV6-3; d_gene: NA; CDR3nt: TGTGCCAGCAGCCAGGGGTCGCCTGGGGCCTACGAGCAGTACTTC; CDR3aa: CASSQGSPGAYEQYF
abundance: few; j_gene: TRBJ1-5; v_gene: TRBV12-3/TRBV12-4; d_gene: NA; CDR3nt: TGTGCCAGCAGTTCATCTTATAGCAATCAGCCCCAGCATTTT; CDR3aa: CASSSSYSNQPQHF
abundance: few; j_gene: TRBJ1-1; v_gene: TRBV18; d_gene: NA; CDR3nt: TGTGCCAGCTCACCAATGGGGCAGCCGAACACTGAAGCTTTCTTT; CDR3aa: CASSPMGQPNTEAFF
abundance: NA; j_gene: TRBJ1-1; v_gene: TRBV9; d_gene: NA; CDR3nt: TGTGCCAGCAGCGTGGGTCGGGGCACTGAAGCTTTCTTT; CDR3aa: CASSVGRGTEAFF
abundance: NA; j_gene: TRBJ1-5; v_gene: TRBV28; d_gene: TRBD1; CDR3nt: TGTGCCAGCACGGACAGGGGGCTGATCTATAGCAATCAGCCCCAGCATTTT; CDR3aa: CASTDRGLIYSNQPQHF
abundance: few; j_gene: TRBJ2-3; v_gene: TRBV11-3; d_gene: NA; CDR3nt: TGTGCCAGCAGCTCTGGGCAGGATACGCAGTATTTT; CDR3aa: CASSSGQDTQYF
abundance: many; j_gene: TRBJ1-2; v_gene: TRBV7-2; d_gene: NA; CDR3nt: TGTGCCAGCACCTCCTCCTTTAACTATGGCTACACCTTC; CDR3aa: CASTSSFNYGYTF
abundance: NA; j_gene: TRBJ2-7; v_gene: TRBV3-1; d_gene: TRBD1; CDR3nt: TGTGCCAGCAGCCAATCAAGGACAGGGAGGAATTACGAGCAGTACTTC; CDR3aa: CASSQSRTGRNYEQYF
abundance: many; j_gene: TRBJ1-1; v_gene: TRBV29-1; d_gene: NA; CDR3nt: TGCAGCGTTCACCAGTCGTTTGGGACTGAAGCTTTCTTT; CDR3aa: CSVHQSFGTEAFF
abundance: many; j_gene: TRBJ2-7; v_gene: TRBV20-1; d_gene: NA; CDR3nt: TGCAGTGCCGTGGGGCCGGACAATCCCTACGAGCAGTACTTC; CDR3aa: CSAVGPDNPYEQYF
abundance: few; j_gene: TRBJ2-1; v_gene: TRBV29-1; d_gene: TRBD1; CDR3nt: TGCAGCGTTGAAAGTAGGAGGACAGGGGGCTTAGGTGAGCAGTTCTTC; CDR3aa: CSVESRRTGGLGEQFF
abundance: many; j_gene: TRBJ1-6; v_gene: TRBV12-3/TRBV12-4; d_gene: NA; CDR3nt: TGTGCCAGCAGTTTAGCGCAAAAAGACTCACCCCTCCACTTT; CDR3aa: CASSLAQKDSPLHF
abundance: few; j_gene: TRBJ2-5; v_gene: TRBV6-2/TRBV6-3; d_gene: TRBD1; CDR3nt: TGTGCCAGCTGGACAGGGGGCTTGGAGACCCAGTACTTC; CDR3aa: CASWTGGLETQYF
abundance: many; j_gene: TRBJ1-2; v_gene: TRBV12-3/TRBV12-4; d_gene: NA; CDR3nt: TGTGCCAGCACCGAGACCGGAGGGAGCTTCTATGGCTACACCTTC; CDR3aa: CASTETGGSFYGYTF
abundance: NA; j_gene: TRBJ2-2; v_gene: TRBV12-3/TRBV12-4; d_gene: TRBD1; CDR3nt: TGTGCCAGCAGTACCAGACAGGGATTCGGGGAGCTGTTTTTT; CDR3aa: CASSTRQGFGELFF
abundance: NA; j_gene: TRBJ1-2; v_gene: TRBV29-1; d_gene: NA; CDR3nt: TGCAGCGTTCAGCAGGGTTGGGATTATGGCTACACCTTC; CDR3aa: CSVQQGWDYGYTF
abundance: few; j_gene: TRBJ2-3; v_gene: TRBV7-6; d_gene: TRBD2; CDR3nt: TGTGCCAGCAGCTTAGGGGCTAGCGGGGGCACAGATACGCAGTATTTT; CDR3aa: CASSLGASGGTDTQYF
abundance: NA; j_gene: TRBJ1-1; v_gene: TRBV5-1; d_gene: TRBD1; CDR3nt: TGCGCCAGCAGCGCCGGGACAGGGAGTGAAGCTTTCTTT; CDR3aa: CASSAGTGSEAFF
abundance: few; j_gene: TRBJ2-1; v_gene: TRBV20-1; d_gene: TRBD2; CDR3nt: TGCAGTGCCCTAGGACTAGCGGGGGGGCCTGGGTACAATGAGCAGTTCTTC; CDR3aa: CSALGLAGGPGYNEQFF
abundance: NA; j_gene: TRBJ1-2; v_gene: TRBV11-2; d_gene: NA; CDR3nt: TGTGCCAGCAGCTTAGGGGACTATGGCTACACCTTC; CDR3aa: CASSLGDYGYTF
abundance: NA; j_gene: TRBJ2-1; v_gene: TRBV20-1; d_gene: NA; CDR3nt: TGCAGTGCTAGAGATGGAGAAGGCGGGGCAAACAATGAGCAGTTCTTC; CDR3aa: CSARDGEGGANNEQFF
abundance: many; j_gene: TRBJ2-2; v_gene: TRBV12-3/TRBV12-4; d_gene: TRBD1; CDR3nt: TGTGCCAGCAGCATAATCACCGGGACAGGGAACACCGGGGAGCTGTTTTTT; CDR3aa: CASSIITGTGNTGELFF
abundance: many; j_gene: TRBJ1-1; v_gene: TRBV25-1; d_gene: NA; CDR3nt: TGTGCCAGCAGTTCAGGCACTGAAGCTTTCTTT; CDR3aa: CASSSGTEAFF
abundance: NA; j_gene: TRBJ2-7; v_gene: TRBV28; d_gene: NA; CDR3nt: TGTGCCAGCAGTCTCCGACAGGTTCACTCGGAGTACTTC; CDR3aa: CASSLRQVHSEYF
abundance: NA; j_gene: TRBJ1-2; v_gene: TRBV30; d_gene: NA; CDR3nt: TGTGCCTGGAGTGTTGGGGACTGGGCCTATGGCTACACCTTC; CDR3aa: CAWSVGDWAYGYTF
abundance: few; j_gene: TRBJ1-2; v_gene: TRBV12-3/TRBV12-4; d_gene: NA; CDR3nt: TGTGCCAGCAGTTTAGCGATGTCAGGGTACAGAAACTATGGCTACACCTTC; CDR3aa: CASSLAMSGYRNYGYTF
abundance: few; j_gene: TRBJ2-2; v_gene: TRBV6-2/TRBV6-3; d_gene: NA; CDR3nt: TGTGCCAGCAGTTACTCGACTAAGGGATACCCCAACACCGGGGAGCTTTTTTTT; CDR3aa: CASSYSTKGYPNTGELFF
abundance: many; j_gene: TRBJ1-6; v_gene: TRBV7-9; d_gene: NA; CDR3nt: TGTGCCAGCAGCTTACCGGGCCATCCTGATTCACCCCTCCACTTT; CDR3aa: CASSLPGHPDSPLHF
abundance: NA; j_gene: TRBJ1-5; v_gene: TRBV12-3/TRBV12-4; d_gene: TRBD1; CDR3nt: TGTGCCAGCAGTGAGGACAGGGTTCAGCCCCAGCATTTT; CDR3aa: CASSEDRVQPQHF
abundance: NA; j_gene: TRBJ2-1; v_gene: TRBV5-1; d_gene: TRBD1; CDR3nt: TGCGCCAGCAGCGGACAGGTTAACAATGAGCAGTTCTTC; CDR3aa: CASSGQVNNEQFF
abundance: many; j_gene: TRBJ1-4; v_gene: TRBV29-1; d_gene: NA; CDR3nt: TGCAGCGTTGGTGGGACTAATGAAAAACTGTTTTTT; CDR3aa: CSVGGTNEKLFF